The sample holds many counts of the clone carrying this T cell receptor (beta chain). Its antigen is undetermined. TCRdb reanalyzed the PCR reads via MiXCR. The data hold around 26,000 clones, with about 15% observed a single time. The sample belongs to a study of metastatic and nonmetastatic thyroid tumors. Across the whole study: Blood and tumor or nodule tissue repertoires from malignant and benign thyroid patients were compared.

The V end lost 2 bases, the J end lost 9 bases, and 14 bases lay between the germline ends. Germline V gene sequence: CDR1 MNHNS, CDR2 SASEGT. The CDR3 contains 14 residues. Overall study findings and caveats: Reports indicated that malignant thyroid tumors showed significantly higher TCR beta diversity than benign nodules did, in blood and tumor.

Patients were all untreated before their thyroid surgery. This sequence joins TRBV6-1 and TRBJ1-5; D is perhaps TRBD1 (5 bases). The sequenced material came from blood. The receptor comes from a female donor with papillary thyroid cancer or a benign thyroid nodule (not recorded which). Some clones in this sample may be carry-over from other donors' samples. The CDR3 protein is CASSEIREGAPQHF. For the CDR3, the DNA is TGTGCCAGCAGTGAAATTCGGGAAGGGGCGCCCCAGCATTTT.